This T cell receptor beta chain comes out of a study of blood T cells in healthy people across ages. The CDR3 is 16 residues long. With V trimmed by 0 bases and J by 2 bases, 7 bases remained unmatched. CDR1 is DFQATT and CDR2 is SNEGSKA in the germline V gene (reference sequence). This clonotype has only a few counts. Then a second PCR, running roughly 7 to 11 cycles, was carried out with a sample-barcoded 5' primer and a J-beta primer mix. TCRdb itself ran the 5' RACE reads through MiXCR, one entry per CDR3 protein. This sample has approximately 940,000 distinct CDR3 sequences, with 45% to 50% found just once.

Source material: blood. This chain links TRBV20-1 with TRBJ2-5; 9 nucleotides agree with TRBD2. The TCR comes from a man in his thirties or forties in good health. The CDR3 coding sequence is TGCAGTGCTAGAGATCGGGCTAGCGGGGCGCAAGAGACCCAGTACTTC. Amino acids: CSARDRASGAQETQYF.